These T cell receptor beta chains were read from a single sample in a study of T cell responses to AZD1222 COVID-19 vaccine. Here immunoSEQ multiplex PCR was the method, and the copy in TCRdb shows in-frame clones only, minus some. The table has over 85,000 clones, approximately 94% seen once. Sample: peripheral blood, taken 28 days after the second AZD1222 dose. The source of these receptors is an adult who received the AZD1222 COVID-19 vaccine. Each CDR3 is given with its conserved first and last residue. The order of the fields is CDR3 DNA, CDR3 protein, D gene, clone size, V gene, J gene. D genes are given only for firm matches. Clone size is not always given. Where it is, it says once, few, many or a class for expanded clones.

cdr3_nt: TGCAGCACGCGGACAGGAGGTGAAGGCTACACCTTC
cdr3_aa: CSTRTGGEGYTF
d_call: TRBD1
clone_size: -
v_call: TRBV29-1
j_call: TRBJ1-2

cdr3_nt: TGTGCCAGCAGTTGGGCGACGACAGGGGGCTATGGCTACACCTTC
cdr3_aa: CASSWATTGGYGYTF
d_call: TRBD1
clone_size: -
v_call: TRBV6-5
j_call: TRBJ1-2

cdr3_nt: TGTGCCAGCAGCTTAGATGGGGCGATAAACACCGGGGAGCTGTTTTTT
cdr3_aa: CASSLDGAINTGELFF
d_call: -
clone_size: -
v_call: TRBV11-3
j_call: TRBJ2-2

cdr3_nt: TGTGCCAGCAGCCCGTCGACAGGGGGTAGGGACACCGGGGAGCTGTTTTTT
cdr3_aa: CASSPSTGGRDTGELFF
d_call: TRBD1
clone_size: -
v_call: TRBV3-1/TRBV3-2
j_call: TRBJ2-2

cdr3_nt: TGTGCCAGCAGCGTGAGGCCAGGGGCCGATGAGCAGTTCTTC
cdr3_aa: CASSVRPGADEQFF
d_call: -
clone_size: -
v_call: TRBV9
j_call: TRBJ2-1

cdr3_nt: TGTGCCAGCAGCGCAGGGGTGACAGTCACAGATACGCAGTATTTT
cdr3_aa: CASSAGVTVTDTQYF
d_call: -
clone_size: once
v_call: TRBV9
j_call: TRBJ2-3

cdr3_nt: TGTGCCAGTAGTATGAACCATTTCACTGAAGCTTTCTTT
cdr3_aa: CASSMNHFTEAFF
d_call: -
clone_size: once
v_call: TRBV19
j_call: TRBJ1-1

cdr3_nt: TGTGCCAGCAGTCCGGTCCTCACTGAAGCTTTCTTT
cdr3_aa: CASSPVLTEAFF
d_call: -
clone_size: -
v_call: TRBV6-6
j_call: TRBJ1-1

cdr3_nt: TGTGCCAGCACCAGCACCGGGACTAGCATAACAGGAGAGACCCAGTACTTC
cdr3_aa: CASTSTGTSITGETQYF
d_call: TRBD2
clone_size: -
v_call: TRBV7-6
j_call: TRBJ2-5

cdr3_nt: TGTGCCAGCAGCTCCAGGGGGCACTTTGGCTACACCTTC
cdr3_aa: CASSSRGHFGYTF
d_call: TRBD1
clone_size: -
v_call: TRBV5-4
j_call: TRBJ1-2

cdr3_nt: TGTGCCAGCAGTTTATCGGGCCTCAACTATGGCTACACCTTC
cdr3_aa: CASSLSGLNYGYTF
d_call: -
clone_size: -
v_call: TRBV27
j_call: TRBJ1-2

cdr3_nt: TGTGCCAGCTCACCAACGAGCGGCTCCTCCTACGAGCAGTACTTC
cdr3_aa: CASSPTSGSSYEQYF
d_call: -
clone_size: few
v_call: TRBV18
j_call: TRBJ2-7

cdr3_nt: TGTGCCAGCAGCTTAGAGGCGGGCGGGGACAATGAGCAGTTCTTC
cdr3_aa: CASSLEAGGDNEQFF
d_call: -
clone_size: -
v_call: TRBV7-9
j_call: TRBJ2-1

cdr3_nt: TGTGCCAGCAGCTCCCCCGCGGGGGCGTTAGTGACTGAAGCTTTCTTT
cdr3_aa: CASSSPAGALVTEAFF
d_call: -
clone_size: -
v_call: TRBV11-2
j_call: TRBJ1-1

cdr3_nt: TGTGCCAGCAGCCCTAGCGGAACAGGGGGCACCAAGCAGTACTTC
cdr3_aa: CASSPSGTGGTKQYF
d_call: TRBD1
clone_size: -
v_call: TRBV11-2
j_call: TRBJ2-7

cdr3_nt: TGCGCCAGCAGCCAACCTCCGGGACAGGGGAACACTGAAGCTTTCTTT
cdr3_aa: CASSQPPGQGNTEAFF
d_call: TRBD1
clone_size: -
v_call: TRBV5-1
j_call: TRBJ1-1

cdr3_nt: TGTGCCAGCAGACTAGCGGGAGGCGGGTACAATGAGCAGTTCTTC
cdr3_aa: CASRLAGGGYNEQFF
d_call: TRBD2
clone_size: -
v_call: TRBV27
j_call: TRBJ2-1

cdr3_nt: TGTGCCAGCAGCCCTCCATCGGACGGATTTAGGGCTTTCTTT
cdr3_aa: CASSPPSDGFRAFF
d_call: -
clone_size: -
v_call: TRBV5-4
j_call: TRBJ1-1

cdr3_nt: TGTGCTAGTGGTCCAGGGACTAGCGTAGACAATGAGCAGTTCTTC
cdr3_aa: CASGPGTSVDNEQFF
d_call: TRBD2
clone_size: -
v_call: TRBV12-5
j_call: TRBJ2-1

cdr3_nt: TGTGCCAGCAGTGAGGGGACAAGTGGCAACACTGAAGCTTTCTTT
cdr3_aa: CASSEGTSGNTEAFF
d_call: -
clone_size: -
v_call: TRBV2
j_call: TRBJ1-1

cdr3_nt: TGCGCCAGCAGCCAAGGACAGGGGGCGGGCGGCTACACCTTC
cdr3_aa: CASSQGQGAGGYTF
d_call: TRBD1
clone_size: -
v_call: TRBV4-1
j_call: TRBJ1-2

cdr3_nt: TGTGCCATCACCGATGTGGGACAGGCGGCCGGGGAGCTGTTTTTT
cdr3_aa: CAITDVGQAAGELFF
d_call: TRBD1
clone_size: -
v_call: TRBV10-3
j_call: TRBJ2-2

cdr3_nt: TGTGCCACCAGCAGAGATATGGGGGCAGATGGAAACACCATATATTTT
cdr3_aa: CATSRDMGADGNTIYF
d_call: -
clone_size: -
v_call: TRBV15
j_call: TRBJ1-3

cdr3_nt: TGTGCCAGTAGTCAAGGGTACAATGAGCAGTTCTTC
cdr3_aa: CASSQGYNEQFF
d_call: -
clone_size: -
v_call: TRBV19
j_call: TRBJ2-1

cdr3_nt: TGTGCCACGACTATGGGGACAGATACGCAGTATTTT
cdr3_aa: CATTMGTDTQYF
d_call: -
clone_size: -
v_call: TRBV12-3/TRBV12-4
j_call: TRBJ2-3

cdr3_nt: TGTGCCAGCGAAAGGCTTGGCAAGGAGCAGTTCTTC
cdr3_aa: CASERLGKEQFF
d_call: -
clone_size: once
v_call: TRBV3-1/TRBV3-2
j_call: TRBJ2-1

cdr3_nt: TGTGCCAGCTCGCACGACAGGGAGAACACTGAAGCTTTCTTT
cdr3_aa: CASSHDRENTEAFF
d_call: TRBD1
clone_size: few
v_call: TRBV18
j_call: TRBJ1-1

cdr3_nt: TGCGCCAGCAGCTTTGCCACCCAAATGAACACTGAAGCTTTCTTT
cdr3_aa: CASSFATQMNTEAFF
d_call: -
clone_size: -
v_call: TRBV5-1
j_call: TRBJ1-1

cdr3_nt: TGTGCCAGCAGCTTAAATGAGCACGAGCAGTACTTC
cdr3_aa: CASSLNEHEQYF
d_call: -
clone_size: once
v_call: TRBV7-9
j_call: TRBJ2-7

cdr3_nt: TGTGCCAGCAGTGACAGGCTGAACACTGAAGCTTTCTTT
cdr3_aa: CASSDRLNTEAFF
d_call: -
clone_size: -
v_call: TRBV11-2
j_call: TRBJ1-1

cdr3_nt: TGTGCCAGCAGTGAACAAGGAGATACGCAGTATTTT
cdr3_aa: CASSEQGDTQYF
d_call: -
clone_size: -
v_call: TRBV2
j_call: TRBJ2-3

cdr3_nt: TGTGCCAGCAGCCCCAGACAGGGCCGGGGTCGTCAGCCCCAGCATTTT
cdr3_aa: CASSPRQGRGRQPQHF
d_call: TRBD1
clone_size: -
v_call: TRBV3-1/TRBV3-2
j_call: TRBJ1-5

cdr3_nt: TGTGCCAGCTCACGGACAGGGGGTAACACTGAAGCTTTCTTT
cdr3_aa: CASSRTGGNTEAFF
d_call: TRBD1
clone_size: -
v_call: TRBV18
j_call: TRBJ1-1

cdr3_nt: TGTGCCAGTTCAACGGACAGGGATAACACTGAAGCTTTCTTT
cdr3_aa: CASSTDRDNTEAFF
d_call: TRBD1
clone_size: -
v_call: TRBV2
j_call: TRBJ1-1

cdr3_nt: TGTGCCAGCAGCTTACGTCAGGGTCTAAATTCACCCCTCCACTTT
cdr3_aa: CASSLRQGLNSPLHF
d_call: -
clone_size: -
v_call: TRBV7-6
j_call: TRBJ1-6

cdr3_nt: TGTGCCAGCAGCGTAGGATCTTTGGCAGGCGTTAACTATGGCTACACCTTC
cdr3_aa: CASSVGSLAGVNYGYTF
d_call: -
clone_size: -
v_call: TRBV9
j_call: TRBJ1-2

cdr3_nt: TGTGCCAGCAGCTTCGGCTCAGGGACAGATACGCAGTATTTT
cdr3_aa: CASSFGSGTDTQYF
d_call: -
clone_size: -
v_call: TRBV3-1/TRBV3-2
j_call: TRBJ2-3

cdr3_nt: TGTGCCAGCGCCGGGACAGAGTTGAGCGAGCAGTACTTC
cdr3_aa: CASAGTELSEQYF
d_call: TRBD1
clone_size: -
v_call: TRBV19
j_call: TRBJ2-7

cdr3_nt: TGTGCCAGCAGCTTAGTGGGGGGCTACGAGCAGTACTTC
cdr3_aa: CASSLVGGYEQYF
d_call: -
clone_size: -
v_call: TRBV7-9
j_call: TRBJ2-7

cdr3_nt: TGTGCTAGTGGTCAAGGACGGCCTGACGAGCAGTACTTC
cdr3_aa: CASGQGRPDEQYF
d_call: -
clone_size: -
v_call: TRBV12-5
j_call: TRBJ2-7

cdr3_nt: TGTGCCAGTAGTATGTCCCTGAACACTGAAGCTTTCTTT
cdr3_aa: CASSMSLNTEAFF
d_call: -
clone_size: -
v_call: TRBV19
j_call: TRBJ1-1

cdr3_nt: TGTGCCAGCAGTTTAGTTCCGGGGGCCGCCCTAGGTGAAAAACTGTTTTTT
cdr3_aa: CASSLVPGAALGEKLFF
d_call: -
clone_size: -
v_call: TRBV27
j_call: TRBJ1-4

cdr3_nt: TGTGCCAGCAGTTTCGTGGGCAATGAAAAACTGTTTTTT
cdr3_aa: CASSFVGNEKLFF
d_call: -
clone_size: -
v_call: TRBV12-3/TRBV12-4
j_call: TRBJ1-4

cdr3_nt: TGTGCCAGCAAAAAAAAGGGGGACACTGAAGCTTTCTTT
cdr3_aa: CASKKKGDTEAFF
d_call: -
clone_size: -
v_call: TRBV25-1
j_call: TRBJ1-1

cdr3_nt: TGTGCTAGTGGTTTGGCCGGGGGGGCCCTCCAAGAGACCCAGTACTTC
cdr3_aa: CASGLAGGALQETQYF
d_call: TRBD2
clone_size: -
v_call: TRBV12-5
j_call: TRBJ2-5

cdr3_nt: TGTGCCAGCAGCCAAGATGGATGGCAGCCCCAGCATTTT
cdr3_aa: CASSQDGWQPQHF
d_call: -
clone_size: -
v_call: TRBV14
j_call: TRBJ1-5

cdr3_nt: TGTGCCAGTAGTCCATCCCCCCCAGGGGGTGAAAAACTGTTTTTT
cdr3_aa: CASSPSPPGGEKLFF
d_call: TRBD1
clone_size: -
v_call: TRBV19
j_call: TRBJ1-4

cdr3_nt: TGCGCCAGCAGCCAAGAGACCGTATGGGATGAGAGGGATACGCAGTATTTT
cdr3_aa: CASSQETVWDERDTQYF
d_call: -
clone_size: -
v_call: TRBV4-1
j_call: TRBJ2-3

cdr3_nt: TGTGCCAGCAGCCACGGGACTAGCGGGCAGGAGACCCAGTACTTC
cdr3_aa: CASSHGTSGQETQYF
d_call: TRBD2
clone_size: -
v_call: TRBV3-1/TRBV3-2
j_call: TRBJ2-5

cdr3_nt: TGTGCCAGCAGAGGGATGGGGGAGCAGTACTTC
cdr3_aa: CASRGMGEQYF
d_call: -
clone_size: -
v_call: TRBV6-5
j_call: TRBJ2-7